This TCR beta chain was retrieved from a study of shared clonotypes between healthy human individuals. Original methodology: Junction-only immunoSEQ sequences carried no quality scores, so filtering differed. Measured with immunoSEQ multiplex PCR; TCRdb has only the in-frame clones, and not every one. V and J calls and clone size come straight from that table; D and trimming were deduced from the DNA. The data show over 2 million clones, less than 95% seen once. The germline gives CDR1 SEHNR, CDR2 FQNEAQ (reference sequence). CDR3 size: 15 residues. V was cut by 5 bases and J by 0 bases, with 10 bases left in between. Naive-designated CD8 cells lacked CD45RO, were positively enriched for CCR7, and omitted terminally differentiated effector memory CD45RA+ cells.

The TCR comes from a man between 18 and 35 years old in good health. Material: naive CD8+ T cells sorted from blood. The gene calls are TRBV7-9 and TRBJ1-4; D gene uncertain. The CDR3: CASSNERATNEKLFF. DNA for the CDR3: TGTGCCAGCAGCAATGAAAGGGCAACTAATGAAAAACTGTTTTTT.